Listed below are T cell receptor beta chains from one sample, sequenced in a study of long-term antiretroviral therapy in people with HIV. The protocol was immunoSEQ multiplex PCR, while the TCRdb copy is restricted to in-frame clones and leaves out a portion. Seen here are tens of thousands of clones, roughly 80% observed once, and the top ten hold roughly 5.9%. Here the sequenced sample was unsorted PBMCs, taken 0.2 years after starting antiretroviral therapy. These receptor sequences come from a young woman with HIV. Each CDR3 is given with its conserved first and last residue. The D gene is left open where the match is weak. Part of the rows lack a size; the others show once, few, many or a class for expanded clones.

cdr3_length j_call v_call d_call clone_size cdr3_aa cdr3_nt
14 TRBJ2-2 TRBV9 NA NA CASSAVGDRGELFF TGTGCCAGCAGCGCCGTCGGGGACCGAGGGGAGCTGTTTTTT
12 TRBJ2-1 TRBV10-2 NA NA CASKSSGNEQFF TGCGCCAGCAAATCTTCGGGCAATGAGCAGTTCTTC
16 TRBJ1-2 TRBV4-1 NA NA CASSQAPSGRSGGYTF TGCGCCAGCAGCCAAGCTCCCTCGGGACGGAGTGGTGGCTACACCTTC
13 TRBJ1-2 TRBV25-1 NA NA CASSWGRSYGYTF TGTGCCAGCAGTTGGGGGCGATCCTATGGCTACACCTTC
11 TRBJ1-5 TRBV6-1 NA NA CASRDRQIQHF TGTGCCAGCAGAGACCGACAGATCCAGCATTTT
16 TRBJ1-2 TRBV7-2 NA NA CASSLTGTRGNTGYTF TGTGCCAGCAGCTTAACAGGGACGAGGGGGAATACGGGGTACACCTTC
17 TRBJ2-2 TRBV5-1 NA NA CASSQGPPDIYTGELFF TGCGCCAGCAGCCAAGGACCGCCCGACATTTACACCGGGGAGCTGTTTTTT
15 TRBJ1-4 TRBV10-3 NA NA CAISAGAGANEKLFF TGTGCCATCAGTGCGGGAGCTGGGGCTAATGAAAAACTGTTTTTT
13 TRBJ1-3 TRBV28 NA once CASSLDSGNTIYF TGTGCCAGCAGTTTAGATTCTGGAAACACCATATATTTT
16 TRBJ1-5 TRBV6-1 NA NA CASSEVGSRDNQPQHF TGTGCCAGCAGTGAAGTGGGATCCAGGGACAATCAGCCCCAGCATTTT
14 TRBJ1-1 TRBV7-9 NA NA CASSLTGKNTEAFF TGTGCCAGCAGCTTAACAGGAAAGAACACTGAAGCTTTCTTT
12 TRBJ2-3 TRBV11-1 NA NA CASSSRTDTQYF TGTGCCAGCAGCTCTAGAACAGATACGCAGTATTTT
11 TRBJ1-1 TRBV19 NA NA CASSRRGEAFF TGTGCCAGTAGTAGACGGGGGGAAGCTTTCTTT
14 TRBJ1-2 TRBV7-2 NA NA CASSLEGLGARYTF TGTGCCAGCAGCTTAGAGGGGTTGGGGGCTCGCTACACCTTC
11 TRBJ1-4 TRBV30 NA NA CAWSTNEKLFF TGTGCCTGGAGTACAAATGAAAAACTGTTTTTT
17 TRBJ1-2 TRBV29-1 TRBD1 NA CSVEWSGQGPSGDGYTF TGCAGCGTTGAATGGAGCGGACAGGGCCCAAGCGGGGATGGCTACACCTTC
15 TRBJ2-7 TRBV11-2 NA NA CASSLEFSRSYEQYF TGTGCCAGCAGCTTAGAATTCAGCAGGTCCTACGAGCAGTACTTC
15 TRBJ2-5 TRBV11-2 NA NA CASSLGARYQETQYF TGTGCCAGCAGCTTAGGGGCTAGGTACCAAGAGACCCAGTACTTC
15 TRBJ1-6 TRBV9 TRBD1 NA CASSPPGTVGSPLHF TGTGCCAGCAGCCCCCCCGGGACAGTGGGTTCACCCCTCCACTTT
16 TRBJ2-2 TRBV15 TRBD1 NA CATSKMGQGGTGELFF TGTGCCACCAGCAAAATGGGACAGGGGGGGACCGGGGAGCTGTTTTTT
14 TRBJ1-2 TRBV29-1 TRBD1 NA CSVDGGGTDYGYTF TGCAGCGTTGATGGGGGTGGGACAGACTATGGCTACACCTTC
15 TRBJ2-4 TRBV6-6 TRBD1 NA CASSPDRGWLDIQYF TGTGCCAGCAGCCCCGACAGGGGTTGGTTAGACATTCAGTACTTC
13 TRBJ2-4 TRBV5-6 NA NA CASSITVGNIQYF TGTGCCAGCAGCATCACGGTGGGGAACATTCAGTACTTC
14 TRBJ2-1 TRBV6-1 NA NA CASSEDSLGNEQFF TGTGCCAGCAGTGAGGACAGTCTGGGGAATGAGCAGTTCTTC
15 TRBJ2-3 TRBV11-2 NA NA CASSPDRRGTDTQYF TGTGCCAGCAGCCCCGACCGGAGGGGCACAGATACGCAGTATTTT
12 TRBJ1-2 TRBV10-3 NA NA CAISTVLNGYTF TGTGCCATCAGTACAGTCCTGAATGGCTACACCTTC
12 TRBJ2-5 TRBV11-3 TRBD1 NA CASSPGQGTQYF TGTGCCAGCAGCCCTGGACAGGGGACCCAGTACTTC
12 TRBJ2-1 TRBV6-5 NA few CASSSPVYEQFF TGTGCCAGCAGTTCGCCGGTCTATGAGCAGTTCTTC
14 TRBJ1-4 TRBV30 NA NA CAWSTNLPHEKLFF TGTGCCTGGAGTACCAATCTTCCACACGAAAAACTGTTTTTT
14 TRBJ2-7 TRBV9 NA NA CASSVDRVSYEQYF TGTGCCAGCAGCGTAGACAGGGTCTCCTACGAGCAGTACTTC
14 TRBJ2-2 TRBV7-2 NA NA CASSWRLVSGELFF TGTGCCAGCAGCTGGCGGTTGGTTAGTGGGGAGCTGTTTTTT
18 TRBJ2-2 TRBV7-9 NA NA CASSFGQSDTVDTGELFF TGTGCCAGCAGCTTCGGCCAGTCCGACACAGTAGACACCGGGGAGCTGTTTTTT
15 TRBJ1-5 TRBV28 TRBD1 NA CASSVPGQGNQPQHF TGTGCCAGCAGTGTCCCGGGACAGGGCAATCAGCCCCAGCATTTT
12 TRBJ2-7 TRBV30 NA NA CAWSDLLYEQYF TGTGCCTGGAGTGATTTACTGTACGAGCAGTACTTC
15 TRBJ2-1 TRBV14 NA NA CASSTGNIGVDEQFF TGTGCCAGCAGCACTGGGAATATAGGGGTCGATGAGCAGTTCTTC
13 TRBJ2-5 TRBV7-9 TRBD2 NA CASSFRGEETQYF TGTGCCAGCAGCTTCCGGGGGGAAGAGACCCAGTACTTC
14 TRBJ1-3 TRBV30 NA NA CAWTTGNSGNTIYF TGTGCCTGGACTACGGGAAACTCTGGAAACACCATATATTTT
12 TRBJ1-1 TRBV18 NA NA CASSPPSGEAFF TGTGCCAGCTCACCACCGAGTGGTGAAGCTTTCTTT
11 TRBJ1-1 TRBV27 NA NA CASSMGTEAFF TGTGCCAGCAGTATGGGCACTGAAGCTTTCTTT
15 TRBJ2-6 TRBV14 NA NA CASSQLLSGANVLTF TGTGCCAGCAGCCAACTGCTCTCTGGGGCCAACGTCCTGACTTTC
14 TRBJ2-1 TRBV2 NA NA CASSLIVSYNEQFF TGTGCCAGCAGCCTGATAGTATCCTACAATGAGCAGTTCTTC
11 TRBJ1-4 TRBV28 NA NA CASSSTRKLFF TGTGCCAGCAGTTCTACCCGGAAACTGTTTTTT
16 TRBJ1-3 TRBV7-8 TRBD1 NA CASSFWDRGTGNTIYF TGTGCCAGCAGCTTTTGGGACAGGGGTACTGGAAACACCATATATTTT
14 TRBJ2-4 TRBV7-9 NA NA CASSLRGDQNIQYF TGTGCCAGCAGCTTAAGAGGGGACCAAAACATTCAGTACTTC
15 TRBJ2-3 TRBV5-1 NA NA CASSLLGFSTDTQYF TGCGCCAGCAGCTTGCTAGGGTTTAGCACAGATACGCAGTATTTT
13 TRBJ2-3 TRBV6-1 NA NA CASRSAWTDTQYF TGTGCCAGCCGAAGTGCCTGGACAGATACGCAGTATTTT
15 TRBJ1-2 TRBV29-1 NA NA CSVEEARGANYGYTF TGCAGCGTTGAAGAGGCTAGGGGGGCTAACTATGGCTACACCTTC
15 TRBJ2-6 TRBV18 NA NA CASSSGNSGANVLTF TGTGCCAGCTCATCGGGGAACTCTGGGGCCAACGTCCTGACTTTC
13 TRBJ1-2 TRBV6-5 NA NA CASSYSGLYGYTF TGTGCCAGCAGTTACTCGGGCCTCTATGGCTACACCTTC
12 TRBJ2-3 TRBV10-3 NA once CAISEAGDTQYF TGTGCCATCAGTGAGGCGGGAGATACGCAGTATTTT
15 TRBJ1-1 TRBV4-1 NA NA CASSPTGGFHTEAFF TGCGCCAGCAGCCCCACCGGGGGCTTTCACACTGAAGCTTTCTTT
14 TRBJ1-6 TRBV6-1 TRBD1 few CASSPGGGNSPLHF TGTGCCAGCAGTCCAGGGGGGGGTAATTCACCCCTCCACTTT
19 TRBJ1-5 TRBV2 NA NA CASSTRATGASYSNQPQHF TGTGCCAGCAGTACGAGGGCAACAGGAGCGTCTTATAGCAATCAGCCCCAGCATTTT
14 TRBJ1-1 TRBV6-5 TRBD1 NA CASSWTGPNTEAFF TGTGCCAGCAGCTGGACAGGCCCGAACACTGAAGCTTTCTTT
12 TRBJ2-1 TRBV6-6 TRBD1 NA CASRTGGNEQFF TGTGCCAGCAGGACAGGGGGCAATGAGCAGTTCTTC
17 TRBJ1-6 TRBV9 TRBD1 NA CASSPTRAGTANSPLHF TGTGCCAGCAGCCCGACTCGAGCCGGGACAGCCAATTCACCCCTCCACTTT
15 TRBJ2-1 TRBV6-6 TRBD2 NA CASSYFSGGAEEQFF TGTGCCAGCAGTTACTTTAGCGGGGGGGCAGAGGAGCAGTTCTTC